The 6 T cell receptor beta chains given below trace back to one sample, sequenced in a study of blood T cell dynamics during melanoma immunotherapy. Clones were read by immunoSEQ multiplex PCR, and TCRdb kept only the in-frame ones, dropping some. The table lists approximately 28,000 clones, roughly 83% of them singletons. The time point: week 3, after first cycle of checkpoint inhibitor. The sequencing here drew on blood, taken from a patient treated with checkpoint blockade. Receptor source: a human donor with melanoma.

The rearrangement joins TRBV2 to TRBJ2-7; maybe TRBD1 (5 bases). V lost 7 bases, J lost 2 bases, and 15 bases lay in between. The germline V gene encodes CDR1 SNHLY and CDR2 FYNNEI. The CDR3 has 14 residues. The CDR3 here is CASTKGLVAYEQYF. CDR3 sequence (DNA): TGTGCCAGCACCAAGGGGCTAGTGGCCTACGAGCAGTACTTC. Drawing the rest from reference TRBV2 and TRBJ2-7, the complete variable domain is EPEVTQTPSHQVTQMGQEVILRCVPISNHLYFYWYRQILGQKVEFLVSFYNNEISEKSEIFDDQFSVERPDGSNFTLKIRSTKLEDSAMYFCASTKGLVAYEQYFGPGTRLTVT.

V is TRBV6-1 and J is TRBJ2-2; 8 bases fit TRBD2. CDR1 MNHNS and CDR2 SASEGT come from the germline V gene. The CDR3 extends over 15 amino acids. The V and J ends lost 3 bases and 4 bases, in that order; junction bases with no gene match: 4. The DNA for the CDR3 is TGTGCCAGCAGTGATACAGCGGGAGTCACCGGGGAGCTGTTTTTT. Translating gives CASSDTAGVTGELFF.

The chain links TRBV19 to TRBJ1-1, with TRBD1 identical over 8 bases. The CDR3 loop spans 13 amino acids. Germline V gene lookup returns CDR1 LNHDA and CDR2 SQIVND (reference sequence). Trimming removed 6 bases from V and 3 bases from J; junction bases left unmatched: 3. The CDR3 DNA sequence: TGTGCCAGTAGAAACAGGGGGGACACTGAAGCTTTCTTT. As protein: CASRNRGDTEAFF. The full variable domain, rest sourced from reference TRBV19 and TRBJ1-1, is DGGITQSPKYLFRKEGQNVTLSCEQNLNHDAMYWYRQDPGQGLRLIYYSQIVNDFQKGDIAEGYSVSREKKESFPLTVTSAQKNPTAFYLCASRNRGDTEAFFGQGTRLTVV.

The chain joins TRBV2 to TRBJ2-7; D uncertain. Per germline, CDR1 SNHLY and CDR2 FYNNEI. This CDR3 has 13 residues. The V end was cut by 6 bases, the J end by 0 bases, with 9 bases between. The CDR3 region is CASRGNSSYEQYF. In nucleotides, the CDR3 is TGTGCCAGCAGGGGGAATAGCTCCTACGAGCAGTACTTC. Based on the CDR3 plus reference TRBV2 and TRBJ2-7, the full variable domain is EPEVTQTPSHQVTQMGQEVILRCVPISNHLYFYWYRQILGQKVEFLVSFYNNEISEKSEIFDDQFSVERPDGSNFTLKIRSTKLEDSAMYFCASRGNSSYEQYFGPGTRLTVT.

V usage is TRBV30 and J usage is TRBJ1-2; TRBD1 aligns across 9 bases. J was trimmed by 5 bases and V by 3 bases; bases with no gene match: 4. This CDR3 contains 13 residues. Germline V gene data show CDR1 as GTSNPN and CDR2 as SVGIG (reference sequence). The CDR3 nucleotides are TGTGCCTGGAGGGGACAGGGTGCGTATGGCTACACCTTC. Translation: CAWRGQGAYGYTF. The full variable domain, rest sourced from reference TRBV30 and TRBJ1-2, is SQTIHQWPATLVQPVGSPLSLECTVEGTSNPNLYWYRQAAGRGLQLLFYSVGIGQISSEVPQNLSASRPQDRQFILSSKKLLLSDSGFYLCAWRGQGAYGYTFGSGTRLTVV.

This clone appeared a single time. The V and J genes are TRBV29-1 and TRBJ2-5, with 9 positions matching TRBD1. V gave up 6 bases and J gave up 4 bases; unmatched junction bases: 6. Per the germline V gene, CDR1 is SQVTM and CDR2 is ANQGSEA. This CDR3 has 13 residues. CDR3 region: CSVGTGSGETQYF. As DNA, the CDR3 is TGCAGCGTAGGGACAGGGAGTGGAGAGACCCAGTACTTC.